This TCR beta chain stems from a study of T cells in Graves' hyperthyroidism and ophthalmopathy. Study-wide results and limits: Progression to ophthalmopathy was predicted a median of roughly 6.8 months early.

This clonotype was counted ten times or more. What it binds is unknown. The CDR3 regions of TCR beta were amplified from RNA transcripts. First-round RT-PCR of the TCR CDR3 relied on the HTBI primer set. MiXCR was run by TCRdb on the multiplex PCR reads, yielding one entry per CDR3 protein. The data hold fewer than 850,000 distinct CDR3 sequences, with roughly a sixth observed a single time. Germline V gene lookup returns CDR1 GTSNPN and CDR2 SVGIG (reference sequence). This CDR3 comprises 15 residues. Trimming removed 6 bases from V and 0 bases from J; junction bases left unmatched: 5. Patients aged 18 to 65 with hyperthyroidism were newly diagnosed, with duration under 2 months. Fresh peripheral blood, approximately 9.7 ml, was the source of the PBMCs.

The TCR originated in a man aged 50 to 59 with Graves' hyperthyroidism. This sequence joins TRBV30 and TRBJ2-2, with 9 nucleotides matching TRBD1. The sequenced material came from blood. The CDR3 DNA follows: TGTGCCTGCCCGGGACAGGGCTCGAACACCGGGGAGCTGTTTTTT. Protein: CACPGQGSNTGELFF.